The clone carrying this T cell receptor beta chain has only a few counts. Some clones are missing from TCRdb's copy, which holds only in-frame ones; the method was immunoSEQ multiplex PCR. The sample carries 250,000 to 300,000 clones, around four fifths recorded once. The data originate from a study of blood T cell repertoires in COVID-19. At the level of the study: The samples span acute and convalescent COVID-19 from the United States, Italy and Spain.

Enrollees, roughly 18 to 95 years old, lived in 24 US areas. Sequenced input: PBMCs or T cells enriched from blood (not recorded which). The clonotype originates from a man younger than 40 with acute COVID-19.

In nucleotides, the CDR3 is TGCGCCAGCAGCTTGGAAATAGCGACGACGCAGTATTTT. It codes for CASSLEIATTQYF. The chain joins TRBV5-1 to TRBJ2-3; the D gene is possibly TRBD2 (5 bases). Germline-derived CDR1 and CDR2 are SGHRS and YFSETQ. Trimming left V 0 bases short and J 9 bases short, with 11 bases between. CDR3 length: 13 amino acids. The full variable domain, its missing parts supplied by reference TRBV5-1 and TRBJ2-3, is KAGVTQTPRYLIKTRGQQVTLSCSPISGHRSVSWYQQTPGQGLQFLFEYFSETQRNKGNFPGRFSGRQFSNSRSEMNVSTLELGDSALYLCASSLEIATTQYFGPGTRLTVL.